This TCR beta chain originates from a study of cytomegalovirus exposure and HLA in healthy donors. Study outcomes and limitations: Later work found most CMV-associated TCR beta chains apparently HLA-restricted. There were reportedly fewer N-insertions in an Asian-associated ancestry cluster than the approximately 630-donor mean, in a later analysis. A later analysis appeared to link common viral pathogens to several of the most significant clusters.

PCR used 60 Vbeta primers and 13 Jbeta primers. The table came from immunoSEQ multiplex PCR; TCRdb's copy has only in-frame clones and leaves some out. The data contain around 68,000 clones, approximately 85% of them singletons. This clone was recorded once. The target antigen is unknown. The CDR3 runs 13 residues. Between the trimmed V and J ends, which lost 5 bases and 3 bases, there was a span of 10 bases. The germline V gene has CDR1 SEHNR and CDR2 FQNEAQ (reference sequence). Material: PBMCs. This clonotype originated in a female donor in good health and CMV-seronegative. The V and J genes are TRBV7-9 and TRBJ1-2, with a tentative D call TRBD1 (6 bases). This CDR3 is CASSAGTYYGYTF. The DNA for the CDR3 is TGTGCCAGCAGCGCCGGGACATACTATGGCTACACCTTC.